This T cell receptor beta chain is from a study of cytomegalovirus exposure and HLA in healthy donors. Study outcomes and limitations: The only immune exposure information that was available was CMV serostatus.

Donors counted as nominally healthy when sampled, yet unrecorded immune exposures were likely. PCR employed 60 Vbeta and 13 Jbeta primers. Generated by immunoSEQ multiplex PCR, the TCRdb table keeps only in-frame clones and is missing some. The sample gives about 160,000 clones, approximately 80% of which show up once; 3.5% to 5.5% is in the top ten. Points on this clone: The antigen is unknown.

Material: PBMCs. The receptor's source is a man aged 40-55 years in good health and CMV-seronegative.

CDR3 in DNA: TGTGCCAGCAGCGTAAAACAGGAAGAAAACTATGGCTACACCTTC. Residues: CASSVKQEENYGYTF. The rearrangement uses TRBV9 and TRBJ1-2; a weak D match, TRBD1 (5 bases). Trimming shortened V by 1 base and J by 2 bases, and 12 bases separated the two germline ends. The CDR3 sequence is 15 residues long. Germline-derived CDR1 and CDR2 are SGDLS and YYNGEE.